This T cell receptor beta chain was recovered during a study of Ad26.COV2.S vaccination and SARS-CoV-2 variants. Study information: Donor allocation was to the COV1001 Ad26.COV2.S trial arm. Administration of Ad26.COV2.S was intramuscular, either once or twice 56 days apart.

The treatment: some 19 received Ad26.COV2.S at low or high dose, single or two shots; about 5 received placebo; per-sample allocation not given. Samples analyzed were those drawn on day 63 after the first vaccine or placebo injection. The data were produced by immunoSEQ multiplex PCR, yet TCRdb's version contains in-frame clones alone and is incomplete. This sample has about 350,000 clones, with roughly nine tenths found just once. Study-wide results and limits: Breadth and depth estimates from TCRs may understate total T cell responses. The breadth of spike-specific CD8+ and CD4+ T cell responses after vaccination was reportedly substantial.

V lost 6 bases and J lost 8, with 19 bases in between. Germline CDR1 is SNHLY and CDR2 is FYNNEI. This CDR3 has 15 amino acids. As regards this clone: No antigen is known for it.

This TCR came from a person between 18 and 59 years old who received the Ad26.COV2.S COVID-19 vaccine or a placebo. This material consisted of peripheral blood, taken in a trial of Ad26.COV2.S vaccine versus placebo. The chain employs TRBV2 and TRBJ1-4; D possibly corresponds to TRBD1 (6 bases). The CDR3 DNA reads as TGTGCCAGCAGGGAACAGGGCCTCTCGGCCGAAAAACTGTTTTTT. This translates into CASREQGLSAEKLFF.